The rows below give T cell receptor beta chains drawn from one sample of a study of cytomegalovirus exposure and HLA in healthy donors. The assay was immunoSEQ multiplex PCR, and TCRdb's table has in-frame clones only and misses some. Of 170,000 or so clones listed, about 81% are singletons. Specimen: PBMCs. These receptor sequences come from a woman aged 25-40 years in good health and CMV-seronegative. CDR3s include the opening cysteine and the closing phenylalanine or tryptophan. Fields, in order: D gene, clone size, J gene, V gene, CDR3 DNA, CDR3 protein. A D gene is named only where the DNA matches it firmly. A clone size is listed for some rows: how often the clone was seen (once, few, many), or a class if it is expanded.

- - TRBJ1-2 TRBV28 TGTGCCAGCAGTCCCAGCTATGGCTACACCTTC CASSPSYGYTF
TRBD1 - TRBJ1-1 TRBV6-1 TGTGCCACTCACCCGACAGGGGTTACTGAAGCTTTCTTT CATHPTGVTEAFF
- - TRBJ1-5 TRBV19 TGTGCCAGTAGTATTGGCGGGGGTTTTCAGCCCCAGCATTTT CASSIGGGFQPQHF
TRBD2 - TRBJ2-3 TRBV19 TGTGCCAGTAGTTTCTTGACTAGCGGGGGGACTAGCACAGATACGCAGTATTTT CASSFLTSGGTSTDTQYF
TRBD1 - TRBJ2-7 TRBV11-2 TGTGCCAGCAGCTTACGGACAGGGGTCGAGCAGTACTTC CASSLRTGVEQYF
TRBD2 - TRBJ2-5 TRBV5-4 TGTGCCAGCAGCTTGCCTCCCCCTCCTAGCGGGAATGAGACCCAGTACTTC CASSLPPPPSGNETQYF
- few TRBJ2-2 TRBV20-1 TGCAGTGGAGCTTTCGCCGGGGAGCTGTTTTTT CSGAFAGELFF
TRBD1 - TRBJ1-2 TRBV4-1 TGCGCCAGCAGCCAACCCCCGACAGGGGCCTATGGCTACACCTTC CASSQPPTGAYGYTF
- - TRBJ2-7 TRBV19 TGTGCCAGTAGTGAAGGCGTACAGGCAGGCTACGAGCAGTACTTC CASSEGVQAGYEQYF
- - TRBJ2-4 TRBV4-1 TGCGCCAGCAGCCAAATTGAGGCTCTAGCCAAAAACAGTCAGTACTTC CASSQIEALAKNSQYF